Below are 19 T cell receptor beta chains sequenced from a single sample in a study of cytotoxic CD8 clonotypes in ibrutinib-treated CLL. This table comes from immunoSEQ multiplex PCR, and its TCRdb copy is limited to in-frame clones, with some not included. Of some 29,000 clones listed, about 62% are singletons. The sequencing used PBMCs, collected before ibrutinib treatment. The receptors stem from a human donor with chronic lymphocytic leukemia.

This chain joins TRBV27 and TRBJ2-1, with a weak D call TRBD1 (5 bases). V was shortened by 8 bases and J by 0 bases, with 14 bases between the two germline ends. The V gene's germline CDR1 is MNHEY and CDR2 SMNVEV (reference sequence). The CDR3 consists of 15 residues. The CDR3 region has the DNA TGTGCCAGCGCCCCGACCAGGGACTCCTACAATGAGCAGTTCTTC. It is translated as CASAPTRDSYNEQFF.

J is TRBJ2-1 and V is TRBV28; 9 bases line up with TRBD1. This CDR3 region has 15 residues. J was trimmed by 7 bases and V by 5 bases; bases with no gene match: 9. Germline CDR1 MDHEN, CDR2 SYDVKM. This CDR3 is CASSIGGQGLNEQFF. The CDR3 nucleotides read TGTGCCAGCAGTATAGGAGGACAGGGGTTGAATGAGCAGTTCTTC.

The rearrangement joins TRBV5-1 to TRBJ2-3; no clear D gene. In germline, CDR1 is SGHRS, CDR2 YFSETQ. With 1 base removed from V and 2 bases from J, the gap between germline ends came to 5 bases. The CDR3 has 13 residues. The CDR3 sequence: CASSLHDTDTQYF. The CDR3 DNA follows: TGCGCCAGCAGCTTGCACGACACAGATACGCAGTATTTT.

The chain couples TRBV7-3 to TRBJ2-1; 14 bases match TRBD2. Germline V gene lookup returns CDR1 SGHTA and CDR2 FQGTGA. This CDR3 contains 18 residues. V dropped 2 bases and J dropped 6; count of bases not matched to a gene: 9. The CDR3 loop reads CASSLPGTSGGEINEQFF. Written as DNA, the CDR3 is TGTGCCAGCAGCTTACCCGGGACTAGCGGGGGAGAAATCAATGAGCAGTTCTTC.

The table lists this clone with a few counts. This chain uses TRBV5-1 with TRBJ1-1; the match to TRBD1 covers 7 bases. Germline-derived CDR1 and CDR2 are SGHRS and YFSETQ. J gave up 2 bases and V 4 bases, and 17 bases lay outside the gene matches. This CDR3 spans 18 amino acids. CDR3 residues: CASSREPGQSNLNTEAFF. CDR3 DNA sequence: TGCGCCAGCAGCAGGGAACCGGGACAGTCAAACCTAAACACTGAAGCTTTCTTT.

This clone was counted a single time. The V gene is TRBV29-1, the J gene TRBJ2-5, with 9 bases fitting TRBD2. There are 13 residues in the CDR3. V was clipped by 7 bases and J by 4 bases; unmatched bases: 7. Germline CDR1 and CDR2: SQVTM and ANQGSEA. This CDR3 is CSAVAGVRETQYF. DNA for the CDR3: TGCAGCGCAGTAGCGGGAGTAAGAGAGACCCAGTACTTC.

A few counts support this clone. V usage is TRBV6-1 and J usage is TRBJ1-5, with a tentative D call TRBD1 (6 bases). The CDR3 totals 15 residues. Trimming removed 6 bases from V and 6 bases from J, with 18 bases in between. The germline V gene has CDR1 MNHNS and CDR2 SASEGT. CDR3 nucleotides: TGTGCCAGCAGGGCGCTGTTGGGGGGCTCTCAGCCCCAGCATTTT. Protein: CASRALLGGSQPQHF.

The chain has TRBV7-6 and TRBJ2-3; TRBD1 might be the D (6 bases). Germline lookup yields CDR1 SGHVS and CDR2 FNYEAQ. The V end lost 2 bases, the J end lost 5 bases, and 14 bases lay between the germline ends. The CDR3 length is 15 residues. CDR3 bases: TGTGCCAGCAGCTTAAGTTGGGGGCTGGGAGATACGCAGTATTTT. It translates to CASSLSWGLGDTQYF.

The chain is built from TRBV28 and TRBJ1-2, with no clear D. Germline V CDR1 and CDR2: MDHEN, SYDVKM. The V end was cut by 6 bases, the J end by 5 bases, with 22 bases between. The CDR3 extends over 16 amino acids. DNA of the CDR3: TGTGCCAGCAGCCACCCGGTGCAGAACGGAGGGTATGGCTACACCTTC. Translating it yields CASSHPVQNGGYGYTF.

The CDR3 spells CASRSVGGEETQYF. In DNA form, the CDR3 reads TGTGCCAGCAGATCGGTCGGGGGGGAAGAGACCCAGTACTTC. The chain carries TRBV27 and TRBJ2-5; 8 bases are shared with TRBD2. Germline V lookup: CDR1 MNHEY, CDR2 SMNVEV (reference sequence). The CDR3 runs to 14 residues. V shed 6 bases and J 3 bases; nucleotides not matched to a gene: 6.

This clone appeared a few times. This chain links TRBV19 with TRBJ2-7; 9 bases match TRBD2. The germline V gene encodes CDR1 LNHDA and CDR2 SQIVND (reference sequence). The length of the CDR3 is 14 residues. Unmatched junction bases numbered 10, after V lost 10 bases and J lost 3 bases. The CDR3 nucleotides are TGTGCCAATCCCTTGGAGCGGGAGGACTACGAGCAGTACTTC. Translating gives CANPLEREDYEQYF.

The chain is built from TRBV15 and TRBJ2-3; tentatively, D is TRBD2 (5 bases). The CDR3 length is 15 residues. Trimming stripped 0 bases from V and 5 bases from J, with 12 bases between. Germline V CDR1 and CDR2: LNHNV, YYDKDF (reference sequence). This CDR3 is CATSRDGELGDTQYF. In nucleotides, the CDR3 is TGTGCCACCAGCAGAGACGGGGAACTAGGAGATACGCAGTATTTT.

The chain uses TRBV27 and TRBJ1-1; possible D gene TRBD1, 6 bases. Germline assignment: CDR1 MNHEY and CDR2 SMNVEV (reference sequence). This CDR3 comprises 13 residues. V dropped 4 bases and J dropped 6 bases, with 12 bases sitting between them. Here the CDR3 reads CASSSIRGPEAFF. The CDR3 DNA is TGTGCCAGCAGTTCCATCAGGGGTCCTGAAGCTTTCTTT.

The chain uses TRBV27 and TRBJ1-4; 7 bases fit TRBD1. The CDR3 is 17 amino acids. Germline CDR1 reads MNHEY; CDR2 reads SMNVEV (reference sequence). The V and J ends lost 2 bases and 2 bases, in that order; junction bases with no gene match: 8. The CDR3 loop reads CASSLLRGSTTNEKLFF. CDR3 coding DNA: TGTGCCAGCAGTTTACTCAGGGGGTCGACGACTAATGAAAAACTGTTTTTT.

V usage is TRBV5-4 and J usage is TRBJ1-1; D not resolved. CDR3 length: 12 amino acids. Trimming left V 2 bases short and J 1 base short, with 3 bases between. CDR1 and CDR2 (germline): SGHNT, YYREEE (reference sequence). CDR3 nucleotides: TGTGCCAGCAGCTTCGGGAACACTGAAGCTTTCTTT. Residues: CASSFGNTEAFF.

This clone has only one observation. This chain joins TRBV11-2 and TRBJ2-7; no clear D gene. V was clipped by 5 bases and J by 2 bases, with 13 bases between them. This CDR3 spans 14 amino acids. Germline V gene data show CDR1 as SGHAT and CDR2 as FQNNGV. This CDR3 is CASSPSGQAYEQYF. CDR3 DNA: TGTGCCAGCAGCCCGTCCGGGCAAGCCTACGAGCAGTACTTC.

In DNA form, the CDR3 reads TGTGCCAGCAGCCCCATGGGACGGCTAGCGGGGTTGGATACGCAGTATTTT. Its translation: CASSPMGRLAGLDTQYF. This sequence joins TRBV7-3 and TRBJ2-3; 9 bases line up with TRBD2. The CDR3 is 17 residues long. Unmatched junction bases numbered 15, after V lost 5 bases and J lost 6 bases. CDR1 is SGHTA and CDR2 is FQGTGA in the germline V gene.

This chain uses TRBV28 with TRBJ1-2, with TRBD1 matching over 11 bases. CDR3 size: 14 residues. Germline V gives CDR1 MDHEN, CDR2 SYDVKM. The trim removed 6 bases at V and 4 bases at J, leaving 4 bases unmatched. CDR3 DNA sequence: TGTGCCAGCAGCTCCGGACAGGGGGCCTATGGCTACACCTTC. Its protein product is CASSSGQGAYGYTF.

The rearrangement links TRBV2 to TRBJ1-2; D is undetermined. V gave up 4 bases and J gave up 0 bases, with 12 bases separating them. Germline CDR1 and CDR2: SNHLY and FYNNEI. The CDR3 consists of 15 residues. The CDR3 bases are TGTGCCAGCAGTGCGAAAAGGCCCTCTAACTATGGCTACACCTTC. This sequence encodes CASSAKRPSNYGYTF.